Each of the 23 T cell receptor beta chains below was sequenced from the same sample in a study of CD8 T cells in Susac syndrome (dated by TCRdb to between 2017 and 2020). Library generation was performed with the immunoSEQ multiplex PCR assay. RNA was extracted using the RNeasy kit, and about 0.45 to 1 ug of the RNA was reverse transcribed with random hexamers. TCRdb trimmed the raw reads at Q25, called clones with MiXCR and kept productive beta chains. Merged by CDR3 protein, the rows form single entries marked with the most common genes and DNA. Across this sample there are roughly 200,000 distinct CDR3 sequences, with about 94% seen only once. More than 0.08% of the sample goes to the ten largest clones. Material: CD4+ T cells from PBMCs. The receptors derive from a human donor with Susac syndrome.

This clonotype showed up just a few times. The chain uses TRBV3-1 and TRBJ2-7; 9 nucleotides match TRBD1. The germline CDR1 and CDR2 sequences are LGHDT and YNNKEL (reference sequence). V lost 4 bases to trimming and J lost 6 bases; unmatched junction nucleotides: 4. The CDR3 totals 13 residues. The CDR3 here is CASSRDRVGEQYF. The CDR3, as DNA: TGTGCCAGCAGCCGGGACAGGGTTGGCGAGCAGTACTTC.

The chain employs TRBV4-3 and TRBJ2-1, with no clear D. V gave up 0 bases and J gave up 5 bases, with 11 bases separating them. The CDR3 runs 15 residues. Germline CDR1 reads LGHNA; CDR2 reads YSLEER. The CDR3 sequence: CASSQDALWDNEQFF. The CDR3 DNA reads TGCGCCAGCAGCCAAGATGCCCTCTGGGACAATGAGCAGTTCTTC.

The chain carries TRBV20-1 and TRBJ2-1, with D maybe TRBD1 (6 bases). The CDR3 contains 14 residues. Germline values: CDR1 DFQATT, CDR2 SNEGSKA (reference sequence). The V gene lost 5 bases and the J gene lost 3 bases, with 14 bases spanning the gap. The CDR3 region has the DNA TGCAGTGCTCCAGACAGGAGTGGCTACAATGAGCAGTTCTTC. Its protein product is CSAPDRSGYNEQFF.

J is TRBJ1-4 and V is TRBV18, with D perhaps matching TRBD1 (6 bases). Germline V lookup: CDR1 KGHSH, CDR2 LQKENI. Deletions cut 5 bases from V and 4 bases from J, with 8 bases between. The CDR3 has 13 residues. Here the CDR3 reads CASSRTDNEKLFF. CDR3 DNA: TGTGCCAGCTCAAGGACAGATAATGAAAAACTGTTTTTT.

The chain couples TRBV9 to TRBJ2-6; 7 bases agree with TRBD1. The germline V gene has CDR1 SGDLS and CDR2 YYNGEE. The CDR3 spans 17 residues. The V segment lost 3 bases and the J segment 0 bases; nucleotides outside the gene matches: 6. The CDR3 spells CASSGLTGNSGANVLTF. CDR3 DNA sequence: TGTGCCAGCAGCGGACTGACAGGGAACTCTGGGGCCAACGTCCTGACTTTC.

The chain combines TRBV20-1 with TRBJ2-1; D uncertain. Germline V lookup: CDR1 DFQATT, CDR2 SNEGSKA (reference sequence). This CDR3 spans 13 amino acids. V dropped 0 bases and J dropped 8 bases, with 11 bases sitting between them. For the CDR3, the DNA is TGCAGTGCTAGAGAGAGTAGTACGGATGAGCAGTTCTTC. Translation gives CSARESSTDEQFF.

This rearrangement joins TRBV7-9 to TRBJ2-4, with TRBD1 identical over 9 bases. The CDR3 is made up of 17 amino acids. The germline gives CDR1 SEHNR, CDR2 FQNEAQ (reference sequence). The V segment lost 0 bases and the J segment 6 bases; nucleotides outside the gene matches: 9. The CDR3 DNA is TGTGCCAGCAGCTTAGCCCCAAGTATGACAGGGGGAAACATTCAGTACTTC. Encoded protein: CASSLAPSMTGGNIQYF.

The chain has TRBV12-3 or TRBV12-4 and TRBJ2-1, with 10 bases matching TRBD2. This CDR3 contains 17 residues. The J segment lost 4 bases and the V segment lost 5 bases, leaving 11 bases of the junction unmatched. This chain's CDR3 is CASSPPRLAGDYNEQFF. CDR3 nucleotide sequence: TGTGCCAGCAGTCCCCCCCGACTAGCGGGCGATTACAATGAGCAGTTCTTC.

The gene calls are TRBV5-4 and TRBJ2-1; tentative D call: TRBD1 (6 bases). CDR1 and CDR2 (germline): SGHNT, YYREEE (reference sequence). The V end was cut by 4 bases, the J end by 7 bases, with 12 bases between. The CDR3 sequence is 13 residues long. The CDR3 is CASSRTGTNEQFF. The DNA for the CDR3 is TGTGCCAGCAGCAGGACCGGGACAAATGAGCAGTTCTTC.

J is TRBJ2-5 and V is TRBV7-3, with no clear D. V dropped 1 base and J dropped 1 base, with 4 bases sitting between them. CDR3 size: 13 residues. In germline, CDR1 is SGHTA, CDR2 FQGTGA. As DNA, the CDR3 is TGTGCCAGCAGCTTAAACCTCCAAGAGACCCAGTACTTC. This encodes CASSLNLQETQYF.

The CDR3: CASMDRGHYEQYF. The CDR3 DNA is TGTGCCAGTATGGACAGGGGGCACTACGAGCAGTACTTC. V gene TRBV19 combines with J gene TRBJ2-7; 11 bases align to TRBD1. V lost 7 bases to trimming and J lost 3 bases; unmatched junction nucleotides: 2. Germline CDR1 and CDR2: LNHDA and SQIVND (reference sequence). The CDR3 has 13 residues.

The chain has TRBV13 and TRBJ1-5, with 9 bases matching TRBD1. V shed 5 bases, J shed 7 bases, and the junction held 3 bases outside the gene matches. The CDR3 runs to 13 residues. The germline V gene has CDR1 PRHDT and CDR2 FYEKMQ (reference sequence). The CDR3 nucleotides read TGTGCCAGCAGCCGGGACAGGGAACAGCCCCAGCATTTT. It encodes CASSRDREQPQHF.

The CDR3 DNA reads TGTGCCAGCAGCCAACAACTTCTAACAAATGAAAAACTGTTTTTT. Translated, it gives CASSQQLLTNEKLFF. The V and J genes are TRBV14 and TRBJ1-4; D not certain. V was cut by 2 bases and J by 5 bases, with 12 bases left in between. The CDR3 is made up of 15 amino acids. Germline V gene data show CDR1 as SGHDN and CDR2 as FVKESK.

The V gene is TRBV29-1, the J gene TRBJ2-1; TRBD2 matches 7 bases. The CDR3 is made up of 13 amino acids. The V gene end was trimmed by 5 bases and the J gene end by 6 bases; junction bases not matched to a gene: 7. CDR1 SQVTM and CDR2 ANQGSEA come from the germline V gene. CDR3 residues: CSVSTSWSNEQFF. The CDR3 DNA sequence: TGCAGCGTTTCGACTAGCTGGAGCAATGAGCAGTTCTTC.

The chain has TRBV28 and TRBJ1-3, with D unresolved. The germline V gene encodes CDR1 MDHEN and CDR2 SYDVKM. This CDR3 is 16 amino acids long. Trimming left V 6 bases short and J 4 bases short, with 19 bases between. The CDR3 region has the DNA TGTGCCAGCAGACCCCTGGAAGGTATGCCCGGAAACACCATATATTTT. Translating it yields CASRPLEGMPGNTIYF.

V and J are TRBV28 and TRBJ1-5; D gene unclear. CDR3 length equals 14 residues. V was trimmed by 1 base and J by 3 bases, leaving 7 bases between them. The germline V gene has CDR1 MDHEN and CDR2 SYDVKM. The CDR3 region is CASSLLGHNQPQHF. CDR3 nucleotides: TGTGCCAGCAGTTTATTGGGTCACAATCAGCCCCAGCATTTT.

This clonotype was recorded only once. The V gene is TRBV20-1, the J gene TRBJ2-7; tentative D call: TRBD1 (6 bases). V was shortened by 2 bases and J by 5 bases, with 13 bases between the two germline ends. Looked up from germline, CDR1 is DFQATT and CDR2 is SNEGSKA (reference sequence). CDR3 length: 13 amino acids. The CDR3 DNA reads as TGCAGTGCTAGATGGCAGGGGATCGACGAGCAGTACTTC. Amino acids: CSARWQGIDEQYF.

This chain links TRBV20-1 with TRBJ2-7; 10 bases are a match to TRBD2. Germline CDR1 is DFQATT and CDR2 is SNEGSKA (reference sequence). V lost 5 bases, J lost 7 bases, and 14 bases stayed unmatched. The CDR3 spans 15 residues. DNA for the CDR3: TGCAGTGCTCCCCTAGGGACTAGCGTACCCAGGGAGCAGTACTTC. It translates to CSAPLGTSVPREQYF.

The V call is TRBV6-5, the J call TRBJ2-1; the D call may be TRBD1 or TRBD2 (6 bases each). V lost 1 base and J lost 8, with 18 bases in between. The V gene's germline CDR1 is MNHEY and CDR2 SVGAGI. The CDR3 has 16 residues. In DNA, the CDR3 is TGTGCCAGCAGTTACTGGGCACTCGCCCGGGGGCATGAGCAGTTCTTC. Amino acid sequence: CASSYWALARGHEQFF.

The chain uses TRBV20-1 and TRBJ2-1; TRBD2 agrees at 13 bases. V shed 3 bases, J shed 9 bases, and the junction held 5 bases outside the gene matches. The CDR3 runs 14 residues. Per germline, CDR1 DFQATT and CDR2 SNEGSKA (reference sequence). The CDR3: CSARGLAGIIEQFF. The CDR3 DNA follows: TGCAGTGCTAGGGGACTAGCGGGAATTATTGAGCAGTTCTTC.

The chain is built from TRBV5-1 and TRBJ2-5; 7 bases are shared with TRBD1. V was clipped by 4 bases and J by 4 bases; unmatched bases: 4. Germline V gene lookup returns CDR1 SGHRS and CDR2 YFSETQ. CDR3 length equals 13 residues. For the CDR3, the DNA is TGCGCCAGCAGCGCCGGGACAGCAGAGACCCAGTACTTC. Translating it yields CASSAGTAETQYF.

V is TRBV28 and J is TRBJ2-7; D ambiguous. V was clipped by 4 bases and J by 6 bases, with 16 bases between them. The germline V gene encodes CDR1 MDHEN and CDR2 SYDVKM. The CDR3 is 14 amino acids. The chain's CDR3 is CASSSPRPRGEQYF. The CDR3 DNA sequence: TGTGCCAGCAGTTCCCCCCGACCCAGAGGCGAGCAGTACTTC.

The rearrangement links TRBV29-1 to TRBJ1-4, with TRBD1 identical over 8 bases. Trimming at V came to 5 bases and at J to 8 bases, leaving 7 bases not matched to a gene. The germline V gene has CDR1 SQVTM and CDR2 ANQGSEA. CDR3 size: 13 residues. CDR3: CSVRGQGWEKLFF. The CDR3 nucleotides read TGCAGCGTTCGAGGACAGGGATGGGAAAAACTGTTTTTT.